The entry that follows covers one TCR beta chain sequence. The sample originates from a study of blood T cell repertoires in COVID-19. About the study: COVID-19 samples collected from the United States, Italy and Spain covered acute and convalescent phases. T cells, B-cell-depleted T cells, or PBMCs provided the cDNA or gDNA that served as material.

The trim removed 4 bases at V and 1 base at J, leaving 0 bases unmatched. CDR1 and CDR2 (germline): MNHEY, SMNVEV (reference sequence). This CDR3 contains 14 residues. Per the original data handling: How many nucleated cells were present was estimated from reference gene primer amplification. Profiled with immunoSEQ multiplex PCR; TCRdb holds only in-frame clones, not every one. D and trimming were read from the DNA, whereas the V and J calls and clone size are those reported in that table. The sample lists approximately 200,000 clones, more than 75% occurring once. The receptor was isolated from a man in his fifties who had recovered from COVID-19. This chain uses TRBV27 with TRBJ2-4; 8 bases match TRBD1. The sequenced sample was peripheral blood. The CDR3 nucleotides are TGTGCCAGCAGTTACAGGGGGGCCAAAAACATTCAGTACTTC. Protein product: CASSYRGAKNIQYF.